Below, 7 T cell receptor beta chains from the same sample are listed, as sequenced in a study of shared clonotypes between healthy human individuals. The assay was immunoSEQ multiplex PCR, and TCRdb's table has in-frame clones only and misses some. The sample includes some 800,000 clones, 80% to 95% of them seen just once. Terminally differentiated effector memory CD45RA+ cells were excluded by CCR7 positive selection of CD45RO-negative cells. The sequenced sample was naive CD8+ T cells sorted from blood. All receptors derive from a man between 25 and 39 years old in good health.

CDR3 sequence reads: CASSESGRDNEQFF. In nucleotides, the CDR3 is TGCGCCAGCAGTGAGTCAGGCCGCGACAATGAGCAGTTCTTC. The chain employs TRBV10-2 and TRBJ2-1, with unresolved D. CDR3 size: 14 residues. The V end was cut by 0 bases, the J end by 5 bases, with 8 bases between. Germline V CDR1 and CDR2: WSHSY, SAAADI.

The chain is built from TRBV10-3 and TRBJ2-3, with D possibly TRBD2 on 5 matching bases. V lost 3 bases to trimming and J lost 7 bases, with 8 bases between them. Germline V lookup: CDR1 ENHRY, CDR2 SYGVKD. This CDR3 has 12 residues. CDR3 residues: CAISDWTYTQYF. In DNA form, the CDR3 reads TGTGCCATCAGTGATTGGACTTATACGCAGTATTTT.

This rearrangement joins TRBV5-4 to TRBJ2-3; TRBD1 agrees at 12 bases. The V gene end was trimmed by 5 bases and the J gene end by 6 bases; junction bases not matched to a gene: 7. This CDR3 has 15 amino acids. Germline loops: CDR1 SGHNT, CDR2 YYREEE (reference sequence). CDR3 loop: CASRTSGQGADTQYF. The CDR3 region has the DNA TGTGCCAGCAGAACGTCGGGACAGGGGGCGGATACGCAGTATTTT.

The CDR3 bases are TGCGCCAGCAGCCAGGCCGGGACAGGGGGTCCAGATACGCAGTATTTT. This sequence encodes CASSQAGTGGPDTQYF. The chain uses TRBV4-1 and TRBJ2-3; 11 bases align to TRBD1. The length of the CDR3 is 16 residues. Germline V gene lookup returns CDR1 MGHRA and CDR2 YSYEKL. Trimming at V came to 3 bases and at J to 4 bases, leaving 6 bases not matched to a gene.

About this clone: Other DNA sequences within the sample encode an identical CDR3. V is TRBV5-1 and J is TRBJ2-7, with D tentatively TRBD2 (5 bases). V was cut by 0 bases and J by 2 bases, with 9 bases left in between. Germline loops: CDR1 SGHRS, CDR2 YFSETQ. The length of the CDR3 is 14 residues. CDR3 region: CASSLGTGAYEQYF. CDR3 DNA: TGCGCCAGCAGCTTGGGTACCGGGGCCTACGAGCAGTACTTC. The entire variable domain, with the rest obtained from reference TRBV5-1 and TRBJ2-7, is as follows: KAGVTQTPRYLIKTRGQQVTLSCSPISGHRSVSWYQQTPGQGLQFLFEYFSETQRNKGNFPGRFSGRQFSNSRSEMNVSTLELGDSALYLCASSLGTGAYEQYFGPGTRLTVT.

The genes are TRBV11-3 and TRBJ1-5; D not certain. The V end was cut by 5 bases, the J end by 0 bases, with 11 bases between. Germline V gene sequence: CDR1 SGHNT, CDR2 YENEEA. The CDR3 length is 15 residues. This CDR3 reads CASSLRRYSNQPQHF. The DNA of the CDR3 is TGTGCCAGCAGCCTCAGGAGATATAGCAATCAGCCCCAGCATTTT.

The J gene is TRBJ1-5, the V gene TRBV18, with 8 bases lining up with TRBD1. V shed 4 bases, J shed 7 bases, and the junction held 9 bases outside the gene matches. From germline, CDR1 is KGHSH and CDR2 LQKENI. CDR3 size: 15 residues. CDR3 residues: CASSLGTGKGQPQHF. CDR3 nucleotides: TGTGCCAGCTCACTCGGGACAGGAAAAGGCCAGCCCCAGCATTTT.